This T cell receptor (beta chain) was sequenced during a study of identifying expanded T cells in peripheral blood. Assay used: immunoSEQ multiplex PCR; TCRdb lists only in-frame clones, some missing. The sample lists 100,000 to 150,000 clones, about 86% seen once, with 8.4% in the top ten. In its sample, this clone was seen once. No infections or other immune events were documented during collection. This CDR3 is 13 amino acids long. Germline V lookup: CDR1 SGHTA, CDR2 FQGTGA. The ends were cut back, 5 bases at V and 2 bases at J, with 8 bases in the middle. Sequencing was carried out using blood. The chain employs TRBV7-3 and TRBJ2-3; no clear D gene. The sequence was obtained from a person aged 18 to 75 in good health. The DNA of the CDR3 is TGTGCCAGCAGCCCCACTACCACAGATACGCAGTATTTT. It is translated as CASSPTTTDTQYF.